Each of the 21 T cell receptor beta chains below was sequenced from the same sample in a study of T cells in Graves' hyperthyroidism and ophthalmopathy. The source material, RNA transcripts, was used to amplify TCR beta CDR3 regions. Researchers ran a first-round RT-PCR on the TCR CDR3 using the HTBI primer set. Each CDR3 protein gets one entry after TCRdb re-called the multiplex PCR reads with MiXCR. The repertoire includes about 590,000 distinct CDR3 sequences, 15% to 18% of them detected once, and around 7.3% sits in the top ten. Sequencing was carried out using blood. These receptors all come from a woman aged 25 to 39 with Graves' hyperthyroidism.

The rearrangement joins TRBV12-3 or TRBV12-4 to TRBJ2-6, with 8 positions matching TRBD1. With V trimmed by 8 bases and J by 2 bases, 8 bases remained unmatched. There are 16 residues in the CDR3. CDR3 in amino acids: CASGGTGLAGANVLTF. As DNA, the CDR3 is TGTGCCAGCGGGGGGACAGGTCTGGCTGGGGCCAACGTCCTGACTTTC.

This sequence joins TRBV5-1 and TRBJ2-2; 8 bases align to TRBD2. The length of the CDR3 is 16 residues. Germline V gives CDR1 SGHRS, CDR2 YFSETQ. Trimming took 4 bases from V and 4 from J; bases not matched to a gene: 9. The CDR3 DNA reads TGCGCCAGCAGCAAAAAGCGGGGGTCGTGCACCGGGGAGCTGTTTTTT. Its translation is CASSKKRGSCTGELFF.

This clonotype was detected many times. The rearrangement links TRBV18 to TRBJ1-2, with TRBD1 matching over 7 bases. From germline, CDR1 is KGHSH and CDR2 LQKENI. There are 13 residues in the CDR3. V was pared by 5 bases and J by 7 bases, with 7 bases of the junction left unmatched. The CDR3 loop is CASSSSDRVGYTF. The CDR3 nucleotides are TGTGCCAGCTCAAGCTCCGACAGGGTTGGCTACACCTTC.

The CDR3 region is CASSETGTRDYGYTF. CDR3 coding DNA: TGTGCCAGCAGTGAAACAGGGACCCGCGACTATGGCTACACCTTC. The rearrangement links TRBV6-1 to TRBJ1-2; the D gene is possibly TRBD1 (6 bases). The germline gives CDR1 MNHNS, CDR2 SASEGT. V lost 2 bases, J lost 3 bases, and 13 bases lay in between. The CDR3 is 15 residues long.

This clonotype showed up many times. J is TRBJ1-4 and V is TRBV5-1, with TRBD1 matching over 8 bases. The CDR3 totals 14 residues. V trimming: 5 bases; J trimming: 5 bases; junction bases outside the gene matches: 5. Germline lookup yields CDR1 SGHRS and CDR2 YFSETQ. The CDR3 loop is CASRQQGVNEKLFF. The CDR3 region has the DNA TGCGCCAGCAGACAACAGGGGGTAAATGAAAAACTGTTTTTT.

Many counts were recorded for this clonotype. V gene TRBV29-1 combines with J gene TRBJ2-3, with 8 bases identical to TRBD2. Germline values: CDR1 SQVTM, CDR2 ANQGSEA. The V gene end was trimmed by 7 bases and the J gene end by 3 bases; junction bases not matched to a gene: 12. The CDR3 is made up of 15 amino acids. The CDR3 reads CSASLSGEVTDTQYF. The DNA of the CDR3 is TGCAGCGCTAGCCTTAGCGGGGAGGTGACAGATACGCAGTATTTT.

This clonotype came up a few times. V usage is TRBV28 and J usage is TRBJ2-2; D is perhaps TRBD2 (5 bases). V lost 6 bases and J 6 bases, leaving 8 bases between the germline ends. Germline CDR1 reads MDHEN; CDR2 reads SYDVKM. CDR3 size: 12 residues. This CDR3 reads CASRKLAGELFF. CDR3 bases: TGTGCCAGCAGGAAACTAGCCGGGGAGCTGTTTTTT.

This clonotype is judged medium-sized. The J gene is TRBJ1-1, the V gene TRBV11-2, with a weak D call TRBD1 (5 bases). This CDR3 is built from 13 residues. Germline V gives CDR1 SGHAT, CDR2 FQNNGV. Trimming took 4 bases from V and 7 from J, leaving 13 bases between them. The CDR3 sequence is CASSSGTVIEAFF. CDR3 sequence (DNA): TGTGCCAGCAGCTCCGGGACGGTTATTGAAGCTTTCTTT.

The CDR3 bases are TGTGCCAGCAAGGAGCGGGAGGACCGATTTCTCACAGATACGCAGTATTTT. It yields the protein CASKEREDRFLTDTQYF. This chain connects TRBV27 to TRBJ2-3, with TRBD2 matching over 9 bases. The CDR3 is 17 residues long. V lost 7 bases and J lost 2; bases outside the gene matches: 13. Germline loops: CDR1 MNHEY, CDR2 SMNVEV (reference sequence).

CDR3 region: CAISTGPPEPLHF. The CDR3 DNA reads TGTGCCATCAGTACAGGACCTCCGGAGCCCCTCCACTTT. V is TRBV10-3 and J is TRBJ1-6, with a weak D call TRBD1 (5 bases). V was cut by 5 bases and J by 13 bases, with 15 bases left in between. This CDR3 spans 13 amino acids. Germline V gene sequence: CDR1 ENHRY, CDR2 SYGVKD.

This clonotype was found many times. The V and J genes are TRBV28 and TRBJ2-2; TRBD1 matches 8 bases. Germline V lookup: CDR1 MDHEN, CDR2 SYDVKM. There are 13 residues in the CDR3. V was pared by 8 bases and J by 3 bases, with 2 bases of the junction left unmatched. The CDR3 DNA follows: TGTGCCAGCGACAGGGGTGACACCGGGGAGCTGTTTTTT. Residues: CASDRGDTGELFF. The whole variable domain, remainder taken from reference TRBV28 and TRBJ2-2, is DVKVTQSSRYLVKRTGEKVFLECVQDMDHENMFWYRQDPGLGLRLIYFSYDVKMKEKGDIPEGYSVSREKKERFSLILESASTNQTSMYLCASDRGDTGELFFGEGSRLTVL.

This clonotype was seen repeatedly, ten times or more. The V gene is TRBV6-5, the J gene TRBJ2-7; unclear D gene. CDR1 and CDR2 (germline): MNHEY, SVGAGI. Trimming took off 0 bases at V and 1 base at J, with 10 bases between the two ends. The CDR3 extends over 15 amino acids. CDR3 sequence: CASSYSVAESYEQYF. In DNA form, the CDR3 reads TGTGCCAGCAGTTACTCGGTGGCGGAATCCTACGAGCAGTACTTC.

This clonotype has a count of ten or more. The chain recombines TRBV11-3 with TRBJ2-2; D may be TRBD1 or TRBD2 (5 bases each). There are 15 residues in the CDR3. V lost 1 base and J 0 bases, leaving 6 bases between the germline ends. CDR1 SGHNT and CDR2 YENEEA come from the germline V gene. The CDR3 DNA reads TGTGCCAGCAGCTTAGCGGGACCGAACACCGGGGAGCTGTTTTTT. Translated, it gives CASSLAGPNTGELFF.

This clonotype has a count of ten or more. The chain carries TRBV20-1 and TRBJ2-1, with 8 bases that match TRBD1. CDR1 and CDR2 from the germline V gene are DFQATT and SNEGSKA (reference sequence). CDR3 length equals 14 residues. V was pared by 6 bases and J by 5 bases, with 9 bases of the junction left unmatched. The CDR3 here is CSAPWDRINNEQFF. The DNA of the CDR3 is TGCAGTGCCCCCTGGGACAGGATTAACAATGAGCAGTTCTTC.

V gene TRBV7-2 combines with J gene TRBJ1-1; 9 bases line up with TRBD1. V lost 3 bases to trimming and J lost 4 bases; unmatched junction nucleotides: 9. The CDR3 covers 16 residues. Germline V gene lookup returns CDR1 SGHTA and CDR2 FQGNSA. CDR3 residues: CASSFTGTGRSTEAFF. The CDR3 DNA reads as TGTGCCAGCAGCTTTACCGGGACAGGGAGGAGCACTGAAGCTTTCTTT. The full variable domain, completed using reference TRBV7-2 and TRBJ1-1, is GAGVSQSPSNKVTEKGKDVELRCDPISGHTALYWYRQSLGQGLEFLIYFQGNSAPDKSGLPSDRFSAERTGGSVSTLTIQRTQQEDSAVYLCASSFTGTGRSTEAFFGQGTRLTVV.

This clonotype was recorded at least ten times. The chain recombines TRBV5-5 with TRBJ2-7, with D possibly being TRBD1 (5 bases). V was pared by 1 base and J by 4 bases, with 12 bases between. This CDR3 region has 14 residues. Germline assignment: CDR1 SGHKS and CDR2 YYEKEE (reference sequence). In DNA, the CDR3 is TGTGCCAGCAGCTTGTCGGACATGTCGTACGAGCAGTACTTC. Translation: CASSLSDMSYEQYF.

This clonotype was counted ten times or more. The V gene is TRBV2, the J gene TRBJ2-5; 8 positions match TRBD2. The CDR3 consists of 13 residues. J gave up 4 bases and V 6 bases, and 4 bases lay outside the gene matches. Germline CDR1 is SNHLY and CDR2 is FYNNEI. In nucleotides, the CDR3 is TGTGCCAGCAGGACTACTAGCGGAGAGACCCAGTACTTC. Its translation is CASRTTSGETQYF.

The table lists this clonotype with a few counts. The genes are TRBV19 and TRBJ2-7; 10 nucleotides match TRBD2. There are 16 residues in the CDR3. Germline assignment: CDR1 LNHDA and CDR2 SQIVND (reference sequence). The V and J ends lost 4 bases and 6 bases, in that order; junction bases with no gene match: 12. The DNA for the CDR3 is TGTGCCAGTAGTAGAAGTCCCGCTAGCGGGAGCTCCGAGCAGTACTTC. This codes for CASSRSPASGSSEQYF.

This clonotype has only a few counts. The chain employs TRBV5-1 and TRBJ2-1; unclear D gene. With 1 base removed from V and 2 bases from J, the gap between germline ends came to 10 bases. This CDR3 comprises 15 residues. Germline V CDR1 and CDR2: SGHRS, YFSETQ. CDR3 nucleotides: TGCGCCAGCAGCTTGTCGAGAGAAGCCTACAATGAGCAGTTCTTC. Translated: CASSLSREAYNEQFF.

This clonotype was detected a few times. The CDR3 here is CASSWEAQNTGELFF. The CDR3 DNA is TGCGCCAGCAGCTGGGAAGCACAGAACACCGGGGAGCTGTTTTTT. V and J are TRBV5-1 and TRBJ2-2; D uncertain. Trimming pared 3 bases from V and 1 base from J, leaving 10 bases between. Per germline, CDR1 SGHRS and CDR2 YFSETQ. The CDR3 runs to 15 residues.

This sequence joins TRBV12-3 or TRBV12-4 and TRBJ1-6; 7 bases are shared with TRBD1. This CDR3 spans 15 amino acids. J was trimmed by 12 bases and V by 2 bases; bases with no gene match: 10. This CDR3 reads CASSLRDSTWGPLHF. CDR3 in DNA: TGTGCCAGCAGTTTAAGGGACAGTACCTGGGGACCCCTCCACTTT.